The 27 T cell receptor beta chains below were found in one sample sequenced in a study of OX40 agonist ivuxolimab in advanced cancers. Repertoires were generated with immunoSEQ multiplex PCR, while TCRdb's copy carries only in-frame clones and drops some. The sample yields about 73,000 clones, around 90% seen once. Sequenced material: CD4+ or CD8+ T cells sorted from blood, taken in a trial of the OX40 agonist ivuxolimab. These TCRs come from an adult with an advanced solid tumor such as melanoma, head and neck, liver or kidney cancer.

This clone has a single count. The V gene is TRBV5-4, the J gene TRBJ2-7, with TRBD1 matching 9 bases. CDR1 is SGHNT, CDR2 YYREEE, per germline (reference sequence). The V gene end was trimmed by 4 bases and the J gene end by 3 bases; junction bases not matched to a gene: 8. CDR3 length: 15 residues. The CDR3 sequence: CASSHPGTGIYEQYF. CDR3 bases: TGTGCCAGCAGCCACCCCGGGACAGGGATCTACGAGCAGTACTTC.

J is TRBJ2-1 and V is TRBV9; the D gene is possibly TRBD2 (6 bases). V lost 0 bases, J lost 6 bases, and 16 bases lay in between. From germline, CDR1 is SGDLS and CDR2 YYNGEE. This CDR3 contains 16 residues. The CDR3 spells CASSVGVGGASNEQFF. CDR3 bases: TGTGCCAGCAGCGTAGGAGTGGGCGGGGCGTCCAATGAGCAGTTCTTC.

The chain employs TRBV5-6 and TRBJ2-7; 14 bases align to TRBD2. This CDR3 spans 13 amino acids. The ends lost 4 bases at V and 12 bases at J; junction bases unmatched: 6. Germline V gene lookup returns CDR1 SGHDT and CDR2 YYEEEE. The CDR3 sequence: CASSQGTSGGTYF. The CDR3 DNA sequence: TGTGCCAGCAGCCAAGGGACTAGCGGGGGAACGTACTTC.

This chain connects TRBV18 to TRBJ2-3, with D uncertain. The length of the CDR3 is 13 residues. Germline assignment: CDR1 KGHSH and CDR2 LQKENI. The ends were cut back, 3 bases at V and 0 bases at J, with 4 bases in the middle. CDR3 residues: CASSPTSTDTQYF. In DNA form, the CDR3 reads TGTGCCAGCTCACCGACTAGCACAGATACGCAGTATTTT.

The V call is TRBV29-1, the J call TRBJ2-2, with 8 bases lining up with TRBD1. The ends lost 6 bases at V and 5 bases at J; junction bases unmatched: 11. The germline gives CDR1 SQVTM, CDR2 ANQGSEA. CDR3 length: 15 amino acids. The CDR3 spells CSVETGVTPTGELFF. CDR3 nucleotide sequence: TGCAGCGTGGAGACAGGGGTCACCCCAACCGGGGAGCTGTTTTTT.

The chain uses TRBV5-6 and TRBJ1-1; TRBD1 agrees at 8 bases. J gave up 3 bases and V 4 bases, and 5 bases lay outside the gene matches. CDR3 length: 14 amino acids. Germline V CDR1 and CDR2: SGHDT, YYEEEE. The CDR3 DNA is TGTGCCAGCAGCCTGACAGGGGTGGACACTGAAGCTTTCTTT. Its protein product is CASSLTGVDTEAFF. Full variable domain (rest looked up from reference TRBV5-6 and TRBJ1-1): DAGVTQSPTHLIKTRGQQVTLRCSPKSGHDTVSWYQQALGQGPQFIFQYYEEEERQRGNFPDRFSGHQFPNYSSELNVNALLLGDSALYLCASSLTGVDTEAFFGQGTRLTVV.

As DNA, the CDR3 is TGTGCCAGCAGTAATCACAATGAGCAGTTCTTC. Amino acids: CASSNHNEQFF. This rearrangement joins TRBV27 to TRBJ2-1; the D is unclear. V dropped 5 bases and J dropped 5 bases, with 4 bases sitting between them. The V gene's germline CDR1 is MNHEY and CDR2 SMNVEV (reference sequence). CDR3 size: 11 residues.

The DNA for the CDR3 is TGTGCCAGCAGCCAATGGGGAGGTAACACTGAAGCTTTCTTT. The encoded protein is CASSQWGGNTEAFF. This chain uses TRBV6-5 with TRBJ1-1, with unresolved D. The germline gives CDR1 MNHEY, CDR2 SVGAGI. CDR3 length: 14 residues. Trimming pared 6 bases from V and 2 bases from J, leaving 13 bases between.

The chain employs TRBV11-2 and TRBJ2-3, with D possibly matching TRBD2 (7 bases). The germline V gene encodes CDR1 SGHAT and CDR2 FQNNGV. The germline V and J ends were trimmed by 3 bases and 1 base, with 14 bases remaining between them. CDR3 size: 16 residues. The CDR3 reads CASSFNRGGGTDTQYF. CDR3 DNA: TGTGCCAGCAGCTTCAACCGAGGGGGGGGCACAGATACGCAGTATTTT.

The chain links TRBV5-8 to TRBJ2-7, with TRBD2 identical over 12 bases. CDR1 is SGHTS, CDR2 YDEGEE, per germline. J was trimmed by 4 bases and V by 1 base; bases with no gene match: 6. This CDR3 is 16 amino acids long. CDR3 bases: TGTGCCAGCAGCTTGAAGCTAGCGGGGGGGCGGTACGAGCAGTACTTC. It translates to CASSLKLAGGRYEQYF.

This chain connects TRBV10-3 to TRBJ1-3; D unresolved. There are 13 residues in the CDR3. CDR1 is ENHRY, CDR2 SYGVKD, per germline. V lost 3 bases to trimming and J lost 3 bases, with 6 bases between them. The CDR3 DNA reads TGTGCCATCAGTGAAATAGGTGGAAACACCATATATTTT. Protein sequence: CAISEIGGNTIYF.

The chain links TRBV27 to TRBJ1-5; D is possibly TRBD1 (5 bases). This CDR3 comprises 13 residues. V lost 2 bases and J 6 bases, leaving 8 bases between the germline ends. Germline assignment: CDR1 MNHEY and CDR2 SMNVEV (reference sequence). In nucleotides, the CDR3 is TGTGCCAGCAGTTTAGGAGGGACTCAGCCCCAGCATTTT. This sequence encodes CASSLGGTQPQHF.

This clone has only one observation. J is TRBJ2-1 and V is TRBV4-1, with D possibly being TRBD1 (5 bases). The CDR3 is made up of 19 amino acids. Germline-derived CDR1 and CDR2 are MGHRA and YSYEKL. V dropped 2 bases and J dropped 5 bases, with 25 bases sitting between them. The CDR3 bases are TGCGCCAGCAGCCAACCCTTTCTAGGCGCAGGGAAAGGGGACAATGAGCAGTTCTTC. Translated, it gives CASSQPFLGAGKGDNEQFF.

This clone was observed a single time. V gene TRBV15 combines with J gene TRBJ2-2; TRBD2 matches 11 bases. Germline CDR1 and CDR2: LNHNV and YYDKDF (reference sequence). The CDR3 runs 16 residues. Trimming cost V 2 bases and J 5 bases; bases outside gene matches: 4. The CDR3 here is CATSRYGTSGTGELFF. CDR3 nucleotides: TGTGCCACCAGCAGATACGGGACTAGCGGTACCGGGGAGCTGTTTTTT.

V gene TRBV19 combines with J gene TRBJ2-7, with D possibly being TRBD1 (7 bases). Looked up from germline, CDR1 is LNHDA and CDR2 is SQIVND (reference sequence). The CDR3 covers 14 residues. Trimming took off 10 bases at V and 2 bases at J, with 18 bases between the two ends. The CDR3 DNA is TGTGCCACCCAAGACCCAGGGGGGCCCTACGAGCAGTACTTC. Protein sequence: CATQDPGGPYEQYF.

The CDR3 DNA follows: TGCAGCGTTGAGGGAGCGGGGGGGCCAGATACGCAGTATTTT. Its translation is CSVEGAGGPDTQYF. This chain joins TRBV29-1 and TRBJ2-3; 10 bases are a match to TRBD2. Looked up from germline, CDR1 is SQVTM and CDR2 is ANQGSEA. The ends lost 3 bases at V and 4 bases at J; junction bases unmatched: 4. The CDR3 contains 14 residues.

This clone was seen a handful of times. Germline is not matched at one junction end, which may reflect a read error. The chain couples TRBV6-4 to TRBJ1-2, with TRBD1 matching over 9 bases. The CDR3 length is 13 residues. Germline CDR1 is MRHNA and CDR2 is SNTAGT. CDR3 protein: CASGDGQGNDYTF. CDR3 DNA sequence: TGTGCCAGCGGTGATGGACAGGGGAATGACTACACCTTC.

In DNA form, the CDR3 reads TGTGCCAGTAGTATCGACAGCCCAAGCTCCTACGAGCAGTACTTC. Translation: CASSIDSPSSYEQYF. V gene TRBV19 combines with J gene TRBJ2-7; possible D gene TRBD1, 5 bases. Trimming removed 3 bases from V and 0 bases from J, with 12 bases in between. The CDR3 is made up of 15 amino acids. Per germline, CDR1 LNHDA and CDR2 SQIVND (reference sequence).

The CDR3 spells CASSQDAAYGRGYNSPLHF. The CDR3, as DNA: TGTGCCAGCAGCCAAGATGCGGCTTACGGCAGGGGCTATAATTCACCCCTCCACTTT. The chain employs TRBV14 and TRBJ1-6; a possible D gene is TRBD1 (6 bases). Trimming took off 0 bases at V and 3 bases at J, with 18 bases between the two ends. CDR3 length: 19 amino acids. Per the germline V gene, CDR1 is SGHDN and CDR2 is FVKESK.

The genes are TRBV4-1 and TRBJ1-5, with TRBD1 as a possible D gene (5 bases). The CDR3 is 12 residues long. Germline CDR1 reads MGHRA; CDR2 reads YSYEKL. V lost 3 bases to trimming and J lost 5 bases, with 5 bases between them. In DNA form, the CDR3 reads TGCGCCAGCAGCCAGGGGGATCAGCCCCAGCATTTT. Encoded protein: CASSQGDQPQHF.

The rearrangement uses TRBV11-2 and TRBJ1-4, with unresolved D. CDR3 length: 16 residues. Germline V lookup: CDR1 SGHAT, CDR2 FQNNGV. V lost 5 bases and J lost 0, with 13 bases in between. The DNA of the CDR3 is TGTGCCAGCAGCCCGGCCCTCCTTGCAACTAATGAAAAACTGTTTTTT. Its translation is CASSPALLATNEKLFF.

The genes are TRBV7-8 and TRBJ1-5; 9 nucleotides line up with TRBD1. Germline assignment: CDR1 SGHVS and CDR2 FQNEAQ. The CDR3 totals 15 residues. J lost 7 bases, V lost 0 bases, and 4 bases had no gene match. Written as DNA, the CDR3 is TGTGCCAGCAGCTTAGCTAGGACAGGGGACCAGCCCCAGCATTTT. It yields the protein CASSLARTGDQPQHF.

Comments on this clone: The same CDR3 arises from other DNA sequences in this sample as well. The chain carries TRBV7-9 and TRBJ2-7; D possibly uses TRBD1 or TRBD2 (5 bases each). The CDR3 loop spans 13 amino acids. The germline V and J ends were trimmed by 0 bases and 4 bases, with 7 bases remaining between them. The germline CDR1 and CDR2 sequences are SEHNR and FQNEAQ (reference sequence). The CDR3 DNA sequence: TGTGCCAGCAGCTTAGCGGGGGATTACGAGCAGTACTTC. Translation: CASSLAGDYEQYF.

As to this clone: The same CDR3 can be traced to other DNA sequences in this sample. The CDR3 is CASSLSLAGVKGEQFF. CDR3 sequence (DNA): TGTGCCAGCAGCTTGTCCCTAGCGGGGGTTAAGGGTGAGCAGTTCTTC. The rearrangement uses TRBV5-6 and TRBJ2-1; 10 nucleotides align to TRBD2. CDR1 is SGHDT, CDR2 YYEEEE, per germline. V lost 1 base, J lost 9 bases, and 10 bases stayed unmatched. The CDR3 totals 16 residues. Supplemented by reference TRBV5-6 and TRBJ2-1, the full variable domain reads DAGVTQSPTHLIKTRGQQVTLRCSPKSGHDTVSWYQQALGQGPQFIFQYYEEEERQRGNFPDRFSGHQFPNYSSELNVNALLLGDSALYLCASSLSLAGVKGEQFFGPGTRLTVL.

This clone was observed a single time. J is TRBJ2-7 and V is TRBV27, with D maybe TRBD2 (5 bases). CDR3 length: 13 amino acids. V shed 1 base and J shed 5 bases, with 9 bases lying between them. Germline V lookup: CDR1 MNHEY, CDR2 SMNVEV (reference sequence). The CDR3 sequence: CASSLWAGDEQYF. The CDR3 bases are TGTGCCAGCAGTTTATGGGCCGGGGACGAGCAGTACTTC.

This clone was picked up one time. CDR3 sequence reads: CASSYNRPGWGTGELFF. The CDR3 DNA sequence: TGTGCCAGCAGTTATAATAGGCCGGGGTGGGGCACCGGGGAGCTGTTTTTT. The chain joins TRBV6-9 to TRBJ2-2; D is perhaps TRBD2 (5 bases). Germline V lookup: CDR1 MNHGY, CDR2 SVAAGI. There are 17 residues in the CDR3. The V end lost 2 bases, the J end lost 4 bases, and 17 bases lay between the germline ends.

The gene calls are TRBV9 and TRBJ2-7; the D gene is possibly TRBD1 (6 bases). V lost 4 bases and J lost 0, with 14 bases in between. The length of the CDR3 is 15 residues. The germline V gene encodes CDR1 SGDLS and CDR2 YYNGEE. CDR3 nucleotide sequence: TGTGCCAGCAGCCCCACAGGGCTCCCCTCCTACGAGCAGTACTTC. It specifies CASSPTGLPSYEQYF. Full variable domain (outside the CDR3, taken from reference TRBV9 and TRBJ2-7): DSGVTQTPKHLITATGQRVTLRCSPRSGDLSVYWYQQSLDQGLQFLIQYYNGEERAKGNILERFSAQQFPDLHSELNLSSLELGDSALYFCASSPTGLPSYEQYFGPGTRLTVT.